The 26 T cell receptor beta chains presented below share a single source sample, sequenced in a study of CD4+ T cells in melanoma. Some clones are missing from TCRdb's copy, which holds only in-frame ones; the method was immunoSEQ multiplex PCR. The sample has some 120,000 clones, around 93% seen once; the top ten hold roughly 3.5%. Sequencing input: peripheral blood. The source is a human donor with melanoma.

The V call is TRBV7-2, the J call TRBJ2-1, with 8 bases lining up with TRBD2. CDR1 SGHTA and CDR2 FQGNSA come from the germline V gene. CDR3 length equals 15 residues. After removal of 5 bases from V and 9 bases from J, the junction contained 12 bases not matched to a gene. The CDR3 here is CASSPRREGSGEQFF. Here the CDR3 DNA reads TGTGCCAGCAGCCCGAGACGGGAGGGATCGGGTGAGCAGTTCTTC.

This clone has more than one count but fewer than ten. The chain couples TRBV6-6 to TRBJ2-2; D not resolved. The CDR3 loop spans 13 amino acids. Trimming removed 2 bases from V and 4 bases from J, with 5 bases in between. Germline V gives CDR1 MNHNY, CDR2 SVGAGI (reference sequence). CDR3 bases: TGTGCCAGCAGTTACATTGGCACCGGGGAGCTGTTTTTT. Its protein product is CASSYIGTGELFF.

This clone was counted once. V is TRBV6-5 and J is TRBJ1-4, with 7 bases fitting TRBD1. The germline CDR1 and CDR2 sequences are MNHEY and SVGAGI. V lost 4 bases, J lost 7 bases, and 9 bases stayed unmatched. This CDR3 comprises 15 residues. The CDR3 protein is CASSSRQGGGEKLFF. The CDR3 bases are TGTGCCAGCAGTTCCAGGCAGGGGGGAGGTGAAAAACTGTTTTTT.

The chain carries TRBV7-2 and TRBJ2-1; 8 bases align to TRBD2. V lost 7 bases to trimming and J lost 5 bases; unmatched junction nucleotides: 7. The CDR3 length is 14 residues. The germline gives CDR1 SGHTA, CDR2 FQGNSA. This CDR3 reads CASTGRAENNEQFF. The DNA for the CDR3 is TGTGCCAGCACCGGGAGGGCCGAGAACAATGAGCAGTTCTTC.

This chain joins TRBV6-1 and TRBJ1-3; a weak D match, TRBD1 (6 bases). The CDR3 totals 14 residues. V lost 4 bases to trimming and J lost 2 bases, with 9 bases between them. Germline V gene sequence: CDR1 MNHNS, CDR2 SASEGT. This chain's CDR3 is CASSAQGAGNTIYF. As DNA, the CDR3 is TGTGCCAGCAGTGCACAGGGTGCTGGAAACACCATATATTTT.

J is TRBJ1-2 and V is TRBV19; no firm D call. Deletions cut 6 bases from V and 8 bases from J, with 16 bases between. Germline V gene data show CDR1 as LNHDA and CDR2 as SQIVND (reference sequence). The CDR3 sequence is 13 residues long. As DNA, the CDR3 is TGTGCCAGTAGCCTACAGAGTGGGCAGGGCTACACCTTC. Translation gives CASSLQSGQGYTF.

This sequence joins TRBV5-6 and TRBJ2-2; 10 bases are shared with TRBD2. This CDR3 contains 16 residues. The ends lost 2 bases at V and 7 bases at J; junction bases unmatched: 8. Per germline, CDR1 SGHDT and CDR2 YYEEEE. The DNA of the CDR3 is TGTGCCAGCAGCTTTAGCGGGAGGAGGGATGTCGGGGAGCTGTTTTTT. Its protein product is CASSFSGRRDVGELFF.

The chain recombines TRBV25-1 with TRBJ2-3, with D hard to call. Germline lookup yields CDR1 MGHDK and CDR2 SYGVNS. V shed 2 bases and J shed 3 bases, with 9 bases lying between them. This CDR3 has 14 residues. The CDR3 loop is CASSEPLQTDTQYF. CDR3 sequence (DNA): TGTGCCAGCAGTGAACCCTTACAGACAGATACGCAGTATTTT.

The V gene is TRBV4-1, the J gene TRBJ1-6; 9 nucleotides line up with TRBD1. V lost 1 base and J lost 5; bases outside the gene matches: 3. The CDR3 is 16 residues long. The V gene's germline CDR1 is MGHRA and CDR2 YSYEKL. The CDR3 loop reads CASSQVRDRDNSPLHF. The CDR3 coding sequence is TGCGCCAGCAGCCAAGTTAGGGACAGGGATAATTCACCCCTCCACTTT.

This rearrangement joins TRBV28 to TRBJ1-1, with 9 bases lining up with TRBD1. V lost 4 bases, J lost 5 bases, and 5 bases stayed unmatched. CDR3 length: 14 amino acids. CDR1 is MDHEN and CDR2 is SYDVKM in the germline V gene. CDR3 sequence reads: CASSSTGGKTEAFF. The CDR3 nucleotides are TGTGCCAGCAGTTCGACAGGGGGAAAGACTGAAGCTTTCTTT.

This clone has just one count. The chain carries TRBV7-2 and TRBJ2-2, with D tentatively TRBD2 (5 bases). The length of the CDR3 is 15 residues. The V end lost 7 bases, the J end lost 1 base, and 13 bases lay between the germline ends. Germline values: CDR1 SGHTA, CDR2 FQGNSA. The CDR3 sequence is CASTLTGWNTGELFF. The DNA of the CDR3 is TGTGCCAGCACCCTAACGGGGTGGAACACCGGGGAGCTGTTTTTT.

This rearrangement joins TRBV10-3 to TRBJ1-2; D might be TRBD1 (5 bases). Germline CDR1 is ENHRY and CDR2 is SYGVKD. V lost 9 bases and J lost 4, with 12 bases in between. The CDR3 length is 12 residues. CDR3 protein: CAIGDGFYGYTF. DNA of the CDR3: TGTGCCATTGGGGACGGATTCTATGGCTACACCTTC.

The chain combines TRBV7-2 with TRBJ1-5; a possible D gene is TRBD1 (5 bases). With 1 base removed from V and 10 bases from J, the gap between germline ends came to 20 bases. The CDR3 totals 16 residues. Germline-derived CDR1 and CDR2 are SGHTA and FQGNSA. DNA of the CDR3: TGTGCCAGCAGCTTAGTGCGGGGGGTTGGACTTCACCCCCAGCATTTT. Protein: CASSLVRGVGLHPQHF.

This rearrangement joins TRBV11-2 to TRBJ2-3; TRBD2 aligns across 8 bases. CDR1 is SGHAT and CDR2 is FQNNGV in the germline V gene. The CDR3 extends over 15 amino acids. The junction had 5 bases not matched to a gene; V was cut back by 2 bases and J by 4 bases. The CDR3 is CASSLIGGAADTQYF. The CDR3 DNA reads as TGTGCCAGCAGCTTAATCGGGGGGGCGGCAGATACGCAGTATTTT.

A single count supports this clone. This rearrangement joins TRBV7-2 to TRBJ2-3; D is unclear. Trimming took 0 bases from V and 8 from J, leaving 9 bases between them. Germline V gene data show CDR1 as SGHTA and CDR2 as FQGNSA. The CDR3 totals 13 residues. CDR3 protein: CASSLADGGTQYF. The CDR3, as DNA: TGTGCCAGCAGCTTAGCGGACGGTGGTACGCAGTATTTT.

The table lists this clone with a count of one. The rearrangement links TRBV28 to TRBJ2-3, with 13 bases that match TRBD2. Germline V gene data show CDR1 as MDHEN and CDR2 as SYDVKM. Trimming cost V 4 bases and J 3 bases; bases outside gene matches: 1. This CDR3 is 15 amino acids long. CDR3 in DNA: TGTGCCAGCAGTTCACTAGCGGGGGGGACAGATACGCAGTATTTT. Translated, it gives CASSSLAGGTDTQYF.

The rearrangement uses TRBV7-3 and TRBJ1-1; D possibly corresponds to TRBD1 (5 bases). The V gene's germline CDR1 is SGHTA and CDR2 FQGTGA. With 6 bases removed from V and 4 bases from J, the gap between germline ends came to 12 bases. The CDR3 has 13 residues. This CDR3 is CASRGGGGTEAFF. The CDR3 bases are TGTGCCAGCAGGGGCGGGGGTGGCACTGAAGCTTTCTTT.

V is TRBV6-5 and J is TRBJ1-5, with D maybe TRBD1 (6 bases). The V end lost 0 bases, the J end lost 6 bases, and 6 bases lay between the germline ends. The germline V gene has CDR1 MNHEY and CDR2 SVGAGI. This CDR3 has 13 amino acids. Here the CDR3 DNA reads TGTGCCAGCAGTTACTCGGGGGCTCAGCCCCAGCATTTT. Amino acids: CASSYSGAQPQHF.

The J gene is TRBJ2-7, the V gene TRBV19; D gene unclear. Trimming took off 4 bases at V and 3 bases at J, with 7 bases between the two ends. The CDR3 is 12 amino acids. Germline V gene sequence: CDR1 LNHDA, CDR2 SQIVND (reference sequence). CDR3 region: CASSRSSYEQYF. The CDR3 bases are TGTGCCAGTAGTAGATCTAGCTACGAGCAGTACTTC. Together with reference TRBV19 and TRBJ2-7, the CDR3 gives the full variable domain: DGGITQSPKYLFRKEGQNVTLSCEQNLNHDAMYWYRQDPGQGLRLIYYSQIVNDFQKGDIAEGYSVSREKKESFPLTVTSAQKNPTAFYLCASSRSSYEQYFGPGTRLTVT.

The chain combines TRBV5-4 with TRBJ2-5; TRBD2 agrees at 9 bases. The trim removed 4 bases at V and 7 bases at J, leaving 17 bases unmatched. The CDR3 extends over 17 amino acids. CDR1 and CDR2 from the germline V gene are SGHNT and YYREEE (reference sequence). CDR3 sequence: CASSGTGTSLPLGTQYF. In nucleotides, the CDR3 is TGTGCCAGCAGCGGGACCGGGACTAGCCTTCCCCTTGGGACCCAGTACTTC.

J is TRBJ2-5 and V is TRBV5-4; TRBD1 matches at 9 bases. Germline V gene lookup returns CDR1 SGHNT and CDR2 YYREEE (reference sequence). Trimming at V came to 0 bases and at J to 7 bases, leaving 4 bases not matched to a gene. This CDR3 region has 14 residues. CDR3: CASSLGGQGRTQYF. CDR3 in DNA: TGTGCCAGCAGCTTGGGTGGACAGGGGCGGACCCAGTACTTC.

The chain uses TRBV4-2 and TRBJ2-1; D call uncertain. Trimming shortened V by 0 bases and J by 4 bases, and 10 bases separated the two germline ends. The CDR3 totals 15 residues. Germline V gives CDR1 LGHNA, CDR2 YNFKEQ. The CDR3 loop is CASSQEWPAYNEQFF. For the CDR3, the DNA is TGTGCCAGCAGCCAAGAATGGCCTGCATACAATGAGCAGTTCTTC.

This chain connects TRBV28 to TRBJ1-1, with no clear D. The germline V gene has CDR1 MDHEN and CDR2 SYDVKM. The CDR3 contains 11 residues. Trimming pared 4 bases from V and 7 bases from J, leaving 7 bases between. In DNA form, the CDR3 reads TGTGCCAGCAGTTACAGTTATGAAGCTTTCTTT. As protein: CASSYSYEAFF. Full variable domain (rest looked up from reference TRBV28 and TRBJ1-1): DVKVTQSSRYLVKRTGEKVFLECVQDMDHENMFWYRQDPGLGLRLIYFSYDVKMKEKGDIPEGYSVSREKKERFSLILESASTNQTSMYLCASSYSYEAFFGQGTRLTVV.

This clone occurred a few times. This chain joins TRBV7-3 and TRBJ2-1, with 7 bases lining up with TRBD1. V lost 5 bases, J lost 1 base, and 2 bases stayed unmatched. The CDR3 spans 14 residues. Looked up from germline, CDR1 is SGHTA and CDR2 is FQGTGA. Written as DNA, the CDR3 is TGTGCCAGCAGCCAGGGACAGTCCTACAATGAGCAGTTCTTC. Its translation is CASSQGQSYNEQFF.

CDR3 region: CASSLEGQGYNEQFF. The CDR3 DNA is TGTGCCAGCAGCTTAGAGGGGCAAGGGTACAATGAGCAGTTCTTC. J is TRBJ2-1 and V is TRBV7-2; maybe TRBD1 (5 bases). CDR3 length equals 15 residues. In germline, CDR1 is SGHTA, CDR2 FQGNSA. V dropped 1 base and J dropped 4 bases, with 11 bases sitting between them. Together with reference TRBV7-2 and TRBJ2-1, the CDR3 gives the full variable domain: GAGVSQSPSNKVTEKGKDVELRCDPISGHTALYWYRQSLGQGLEFLIYFQGNSAPDKSGLPSDRFSAERTGGSVSTLTIQRTQQEDSAVYLCASSLEGQGYNEQFFGPGTRLTVL.

This clone was observed a handful of times. The chain has TRBV9 and TRBJ2-6; 10 nucleotides match TRBD1. The V gene end was trimmed by 4 bases and the J gene end by 13 bases; junction bases not matched to a gene: 14. Germline-derived CDR1 and CDR2 are SGDLS and YYNGEE. The CDR3 has 16 residues. The CDR3 loop reads CASSPGTGVRPDVLTF. In DNA form, the CDR3 reads TGTGCCAGCAGCCCCGGGACAGGGGTCCGACCCGATGTCCTGACTTTC.